The present T cell receptor (beta chain) was sequenced within a study of CXCR3-negative and CXCR3-positive naive CD8 T cells. Per CD8+ T cell subset, triplicate sorts of 300,000 cells each were done. There are 13 residues in the CDR3. Germline-derived CDR1 and CDR2 are SQVTM and ANQGSEA. The libraries of TRB cDNA were prepared using 5' RACE with UMI labels. TCRdb reworked the 5' RACE reads into one entry per CDR3 protein, no DNA. This sample's table reports roughly 40,000 distinct CDR3 sequences. Note on this clonotype: What it binds is unknown.

Overall study findings and caveats: In both naive subsets diversity was comparably high, whereas memory CD8+ cells showed much lower diversity.

Specimen: memory CD8+ T cells from blood. This chain links TRBV29-1 with TRBJ2-2; the TCRdb D gene call, TRBD1, has no DNA to confirm it. This receptor was identified in a human donor in good health. Some clones in this sample may be carry-over from other donors' samples. This chain's CDR3 is CSASAGLTGELFF.